This T cell receptor (beta chain) was profiled in a study of radiotherapy plus CTLA-4 blockade in lung cancer. Overall study context: With 31% of patients having disease control, objective responses were seen in approximately 17%.

People whose metastatic non-small-cell lung cancer was chemo-refractory got focal radiation along with CTLA-4 blockade by ipilimumab. TCRdb's table, derived via immunoSEQ multiplex PCR, lists solely in-frame clones and lacks some. Here the sample spans 80,000 or so clones, around 78% being singletons. On this clone: Antigen unknown.

The CDR3 has 15 residues. Germline CDR1 and CDR2: SGHKS and YYEKEE (reference sequence). Deletions cut 4 bases from V and 1 base from J, with 12 bases between. Study conclusions and caveats: Some TCR clones had been derived from tumors. These clones expanded in peripheral blood after radiotherapy plus ipilimumab. Interferon-beta, together with early blood T cell clone dynamics, reportedly best predicted response.

The chain combines TRBV5-5 with TRBJ1-3; D possibly corresponds to TRBD1 (5 bases). This specimen was peripheral blood, taken from a patient treated with radiotherapy plus ipilimumab. This receptor was taken from a human donor with non-small cell lung cancer who had a partial response to radiotherapy plus ipilimumab. Some clones in this sample may be carry-over from other donors' samples. The CDR3 DNA reads TGTGCCAGCAGCCGAGGTGGGGGGTCTGGAAACACCATATATTTT. It is translated as CASSRGGGSGNTIYF.